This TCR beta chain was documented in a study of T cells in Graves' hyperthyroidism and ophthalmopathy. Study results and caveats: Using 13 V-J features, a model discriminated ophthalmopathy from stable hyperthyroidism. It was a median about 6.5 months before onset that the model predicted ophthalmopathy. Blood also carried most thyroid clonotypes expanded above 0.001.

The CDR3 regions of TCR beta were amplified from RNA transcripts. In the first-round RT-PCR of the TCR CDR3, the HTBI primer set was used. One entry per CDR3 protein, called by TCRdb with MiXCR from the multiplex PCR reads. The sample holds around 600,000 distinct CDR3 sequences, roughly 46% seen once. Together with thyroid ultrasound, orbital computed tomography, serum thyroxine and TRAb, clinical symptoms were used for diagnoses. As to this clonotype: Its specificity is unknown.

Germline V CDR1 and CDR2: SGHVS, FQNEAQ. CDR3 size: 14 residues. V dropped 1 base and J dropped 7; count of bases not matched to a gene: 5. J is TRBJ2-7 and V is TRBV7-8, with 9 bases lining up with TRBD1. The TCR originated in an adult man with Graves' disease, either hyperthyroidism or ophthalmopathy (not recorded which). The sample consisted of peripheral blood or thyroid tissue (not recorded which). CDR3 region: CASSLDRGLGEQYF. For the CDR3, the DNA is TGTGCCAGCAGCTTAGACAGGGGGCTCGGGGAGCAGTACTTC.